The count of the clone carrying this TCR beta chain is one. This entry is derived from a study of cytomegalovirus exposure and HLA in healthy donors. The CDR3 covers 11 residues. The germline CDR1 and CDR2 sequences are MNHNS and SASEGT. V was trimmed by 7 bases and J by 5 bases, leaving 6 bases between them. PCR primers comprised 60 Vbeta and 13 Jbeta primers. Libraries were prepared by immunoSEQ multiplex PCR; TCRdb keeps only in-frame clonotypes and omits some of them. This table holds 150,000 or so clones, roughly 80% found once. Sequenced sample: PBMCs. The chain combines TRBV6-1 with TRBJ2-1; D gene ambiguous. The receptor comes from a male donor in good health and CMV-seropositive. The chain's CDR3 is CASKLNNEQFF. Here the CDR3 DNA reads TGTGCCAGCAAATTAAACAATGAGCAGTTCTTC.